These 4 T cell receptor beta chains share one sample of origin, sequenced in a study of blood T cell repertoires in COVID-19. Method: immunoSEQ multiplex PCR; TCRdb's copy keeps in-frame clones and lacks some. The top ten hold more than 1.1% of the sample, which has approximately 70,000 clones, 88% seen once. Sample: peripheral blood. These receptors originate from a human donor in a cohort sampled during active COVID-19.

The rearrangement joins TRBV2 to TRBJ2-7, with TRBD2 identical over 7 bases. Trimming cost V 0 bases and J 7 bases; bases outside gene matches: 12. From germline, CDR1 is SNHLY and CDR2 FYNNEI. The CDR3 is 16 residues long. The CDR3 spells CASSEALTRAGMEQYV. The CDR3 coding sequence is TGTGCCAGCAGTGAAGCTCTGACAAGAGCGGGAATGGAGCAGTACGTC.

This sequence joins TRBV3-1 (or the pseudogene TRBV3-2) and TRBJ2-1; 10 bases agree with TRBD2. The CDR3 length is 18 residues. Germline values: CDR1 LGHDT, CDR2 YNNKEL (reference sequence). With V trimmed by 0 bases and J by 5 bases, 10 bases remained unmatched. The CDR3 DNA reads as TGTGCCAGCAGCCAAGATTTAGCGGGAGGCCGTCCACACAATGAGCAGTTCTTC. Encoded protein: CASSQDLAGGRPHNEQFF.

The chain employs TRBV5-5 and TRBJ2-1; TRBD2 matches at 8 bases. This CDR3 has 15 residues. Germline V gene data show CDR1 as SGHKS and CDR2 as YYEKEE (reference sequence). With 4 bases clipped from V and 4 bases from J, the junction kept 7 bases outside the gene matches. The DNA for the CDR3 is TGTGCCAGCAGCGACAGCGGGGGTGGGTACAATGAGCAGTTCTTC. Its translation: CASSDSGGGYNEQFF.

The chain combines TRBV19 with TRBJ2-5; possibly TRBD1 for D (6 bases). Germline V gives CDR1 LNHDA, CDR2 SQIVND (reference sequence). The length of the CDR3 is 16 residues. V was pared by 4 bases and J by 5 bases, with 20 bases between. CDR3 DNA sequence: TGTGCCAGTAGTACCCTTGGGGACAAGGGTGGGGAGACCCAGTACTTC. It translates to CASSTLGDKGGETQYF. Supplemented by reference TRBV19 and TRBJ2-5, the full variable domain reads DGGITQSPKYLFRKEGQNVTLSCEQNLNHDAMYWYRQDPGQGLRLIYYSQIVNDFQKGDIAEGYSVSREKKESFPLTVTSAQKNPTAFYLCASSTLGDKGGETQYFGPGTRLLVL.